This T cell receptor beta chain is from a study of blood T cell repertoires in COVID-19. Study at large: Samples of COVID-19 (acute and convalescent) were obtained from the United States, Italy and Spain. T cells, B-cell-depleted T cells, or PBMCs supplied cDNA or gDNA.

The protocol was immunoSEQ multiplex PCR, while the TCRdb copy is restricted to in-frame clones and leaves out a portion. The top ten hold under 8% of the sample, which has approximately 100,000 clones, about 90% seen once. V was clipped by 1 base and J by 6 bases; unmatched bases: 4. Germline assignment: CDR1 SNHLY and CDR2 FYNNEI. CDR3 length: 15 amino acids. V usage is TRBV2 and J usage is TRBJ2-2, with 8 bases lining up with TRBD1. Sample: peripheral blood. The sequence was collected from a human donor in a cohort sampled during active COVID-19. CDR3 sequence: CASSEGTGWAGELFF. CDR3 DNA: TGTGCCAGCAGTGAAGGGACAGGGTGGGCCGGGGAGCTGTTTTTT.